This paragraph covers one TCR beta chain sequence. The data belong to a study of blood T cell repertoires in COVID-19. As processed by the authors: Estimation of nucleated cell counts relied on the amplification of reference gene primers. Method: immunoSEQ multiplex PCR; TCRdb's copy keeps in-frame clones and lacks some. V, J and clone size were drawn from that table, and D and trimming were deduced from the DNA. The repertoire holds fewer than 250,000 clones, with around nine tenths as singletons. The junction had 9 bases not matched to a gene; V was cut back by 3 bases and J by 4 bases. The V gene's germline CDR1 is SGHDT and CDR2 YYEEEE. This CDR3 contains 16 residues.

The specimen was peripheral blood. This chain links TRBV5-6 with TRBJ2-2, with 7 bases aligning to TRBD2. This receptor was obtained from a man aged 55 to 70 who had recovered from COVID-19. This CDR3 is CASSWRASGRTGELFF. CDR3 bases: TGTGCCAGCAGCTGGAGGGCTAGCGGCCGCACCGGGGAGCTGTTTTTT.